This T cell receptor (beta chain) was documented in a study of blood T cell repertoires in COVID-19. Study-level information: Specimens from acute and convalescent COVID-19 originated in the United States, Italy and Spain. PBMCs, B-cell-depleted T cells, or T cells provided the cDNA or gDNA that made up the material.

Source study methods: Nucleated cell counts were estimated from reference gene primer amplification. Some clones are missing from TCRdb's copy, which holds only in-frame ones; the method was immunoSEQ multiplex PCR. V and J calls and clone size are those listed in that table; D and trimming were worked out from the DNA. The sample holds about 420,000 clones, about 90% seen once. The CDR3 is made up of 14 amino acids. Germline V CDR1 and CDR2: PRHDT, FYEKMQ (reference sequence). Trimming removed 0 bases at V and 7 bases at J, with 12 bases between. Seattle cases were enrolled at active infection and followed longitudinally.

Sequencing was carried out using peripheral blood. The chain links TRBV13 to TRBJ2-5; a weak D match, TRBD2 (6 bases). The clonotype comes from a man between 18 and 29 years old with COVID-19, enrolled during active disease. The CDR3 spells CASSLGRGYATQYF. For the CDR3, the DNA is TGTGCCAGCAGCTTAGGACGGGGGTACGCGACCCAGTACTTC.